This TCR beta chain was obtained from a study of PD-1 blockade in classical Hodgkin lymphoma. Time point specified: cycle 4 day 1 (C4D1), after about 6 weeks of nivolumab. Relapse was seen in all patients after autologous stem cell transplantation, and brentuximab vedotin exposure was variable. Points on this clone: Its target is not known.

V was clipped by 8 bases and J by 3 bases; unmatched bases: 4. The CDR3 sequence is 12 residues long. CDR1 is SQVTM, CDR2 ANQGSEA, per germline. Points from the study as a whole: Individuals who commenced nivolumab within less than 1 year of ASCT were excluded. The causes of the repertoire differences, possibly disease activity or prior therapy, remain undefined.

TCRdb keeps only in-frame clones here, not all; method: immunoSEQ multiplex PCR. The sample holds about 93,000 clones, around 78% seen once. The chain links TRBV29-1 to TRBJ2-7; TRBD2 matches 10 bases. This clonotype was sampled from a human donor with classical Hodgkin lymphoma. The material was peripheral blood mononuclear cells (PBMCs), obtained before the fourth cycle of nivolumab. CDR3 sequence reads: CSSGTSVYEQYF. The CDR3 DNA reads TGCAGCTCAGGGACTAGCGTCTACGAGCAGTACTTC.